This TCR beta chain was recovered during a study of blood T cell repertoires in COVID-19. Study-level information: Acute-phase and convalescent COVID-19 samples originated in the United States, Italy and Spain. From T cells, B-cell-depleted T cells, or PBMCs came the material, which was cDNA or gDNA.

The authors' processing: The assay estimated nucleated cells by amplifying reference gene primers. Using immunoSEQ multiplex PCR, the repertoire was profiled, and TCRdb retains in-frame clones only, with some absent. That table furnishes V, J and clone size, whereas the DNA furnished D and trimming. Counted here are around 130,000 clones, roughly four fifths occurring once; the ten biggest clones make up 2% to 2.5%. The CDR3 spans 14 residues. V shed 5 bases and J shed 3 bases, with 15 bases lying between them. Germline values: CDR1 SGHRS, CDR2 YFSETQ. This rearrangement joins TRBV5-1 to TRBJ2-7; D is possibly TRBD2 (6 bases). This TCR was sampled from a middle-aged man with acute COVID-19. The sample consisted of PBMCs or T cells enriched from blood (not recorded which). The CDR3 reads CASSPGTLIYEQYF. The CDR3 coding sequence is TGCGCCAGCAGTCCCGGGACTCTCATCTACGAGCAGTACTTC.